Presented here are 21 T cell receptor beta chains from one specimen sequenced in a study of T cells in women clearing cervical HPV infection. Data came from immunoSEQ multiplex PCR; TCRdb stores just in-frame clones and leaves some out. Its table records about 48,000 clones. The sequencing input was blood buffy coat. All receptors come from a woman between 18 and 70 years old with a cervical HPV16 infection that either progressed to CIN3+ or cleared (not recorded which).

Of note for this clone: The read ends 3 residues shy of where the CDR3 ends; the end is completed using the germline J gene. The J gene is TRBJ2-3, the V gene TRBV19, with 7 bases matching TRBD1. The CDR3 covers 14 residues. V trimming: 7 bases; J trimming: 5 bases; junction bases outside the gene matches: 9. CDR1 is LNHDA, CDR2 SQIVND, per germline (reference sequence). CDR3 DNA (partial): TGTGCCAGTAAAGGTCTGACAGGGAGAGATACG. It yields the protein CASKGLTGRDT. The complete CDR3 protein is CASKGLTGRDTQYF.

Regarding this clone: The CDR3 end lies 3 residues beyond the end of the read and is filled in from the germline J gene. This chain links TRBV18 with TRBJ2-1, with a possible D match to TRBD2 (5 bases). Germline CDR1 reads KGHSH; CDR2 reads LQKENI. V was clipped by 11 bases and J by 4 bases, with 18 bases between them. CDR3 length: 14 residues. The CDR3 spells CAALPRGSYNEQFF. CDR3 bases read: TGTGCCGCCCTCCCTCGCGGGTCATACAATGAG. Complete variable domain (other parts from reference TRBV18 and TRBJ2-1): NAGVMQNPRHLVRRRGQEARLRCSPMKGHSHVYWYRQLPEEGLKFMVYLQKENIIDESGMPKERFSAEFPKEGPSILRIQQVVRGDSAAYFCAALPRGSYNEQFFGPGTRLTVL.

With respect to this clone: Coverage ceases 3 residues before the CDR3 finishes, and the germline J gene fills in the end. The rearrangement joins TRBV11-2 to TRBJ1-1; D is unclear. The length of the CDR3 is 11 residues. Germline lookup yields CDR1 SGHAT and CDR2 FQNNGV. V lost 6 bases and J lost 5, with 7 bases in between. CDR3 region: CASRGGTEAFF. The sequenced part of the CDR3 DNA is TGTGCCAGCAGAGGAGGGACTGAA.

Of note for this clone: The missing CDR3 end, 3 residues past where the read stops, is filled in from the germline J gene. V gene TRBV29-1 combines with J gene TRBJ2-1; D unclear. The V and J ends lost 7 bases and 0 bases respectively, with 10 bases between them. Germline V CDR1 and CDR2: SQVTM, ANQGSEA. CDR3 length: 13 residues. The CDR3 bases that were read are TGCAGCGCTTATTTTTTCTCCTACAATGAG. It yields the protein CSAYFFSYNE. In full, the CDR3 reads CSAYFFSYNEQFF.

The sequenced part of the CDR3 DNA is TGCGCCAGCAGCTTGGAACAGGGGATTTCTACAGATACG. This gives the protein CASSLEQGISTDT. The complete CDR3 protein is CASSLEQGISTDTQYF. The chain joins TRBV5-1 to TRBJ2-3; TRBD1 matches at 7 bases. The CDR3 extends 3 residues past the end of the read, so its final part is completed from the germline J gene. Germline CDR1 SGHRS, CDR2 YFSETQ. J lost 3 bases, V lost 0 bases, and 7 bases had no gene match. This CDR3 is built from 16 residues.

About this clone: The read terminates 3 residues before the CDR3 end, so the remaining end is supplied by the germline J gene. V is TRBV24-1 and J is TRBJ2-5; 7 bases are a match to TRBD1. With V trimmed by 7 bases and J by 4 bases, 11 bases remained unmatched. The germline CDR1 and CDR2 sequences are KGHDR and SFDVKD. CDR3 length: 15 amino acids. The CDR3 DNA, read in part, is TGTGCCACCAGCCCCACCGACAGGGCGGGAGAGACC. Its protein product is CATSPTDRAGET. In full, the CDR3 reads CATSPTDRAGETQYF.

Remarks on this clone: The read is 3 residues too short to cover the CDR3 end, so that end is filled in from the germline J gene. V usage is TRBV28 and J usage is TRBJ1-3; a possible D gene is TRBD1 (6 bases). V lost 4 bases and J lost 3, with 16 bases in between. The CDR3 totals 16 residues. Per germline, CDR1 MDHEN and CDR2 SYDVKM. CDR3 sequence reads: CASSSHETGLGNTIYF. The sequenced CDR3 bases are TGTGCCAGCAGTTCTCATGAGACAGGCCTTGGAAACACC.

CDR3 residues: CASSYPRQGGETQYF. CDR3 DNA, as far as it was read: TGTGCCAGCAGTTACCCCAGACAGGGGGGAGAGACC. V is TRBV6-2 or TRBV6-3 and J is TRBJ2-5; 9 bases line up with TRBD1. With the read ending 3 residues before the CDR3 end, the germline J gene is used to fill in that end. The J segment lost 4 bases and the V segment lost 2 bases, leaving 5 bases of the junction unmatched. The CDR3 extends over 15 amino acids. Germline V gene sequence: CDR1 MNHEY, CDR2 SVGEGT.

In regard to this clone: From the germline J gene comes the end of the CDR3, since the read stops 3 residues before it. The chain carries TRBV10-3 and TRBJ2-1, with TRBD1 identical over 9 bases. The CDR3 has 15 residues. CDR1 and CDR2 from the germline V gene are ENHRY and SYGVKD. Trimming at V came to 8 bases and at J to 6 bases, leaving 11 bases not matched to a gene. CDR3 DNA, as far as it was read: TGTGCCATCCACACCGGACAGGGGACTCGCAATGAG. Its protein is CAIHTGQGTRNE. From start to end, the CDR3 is CAIHTGQGTRNEQFF.

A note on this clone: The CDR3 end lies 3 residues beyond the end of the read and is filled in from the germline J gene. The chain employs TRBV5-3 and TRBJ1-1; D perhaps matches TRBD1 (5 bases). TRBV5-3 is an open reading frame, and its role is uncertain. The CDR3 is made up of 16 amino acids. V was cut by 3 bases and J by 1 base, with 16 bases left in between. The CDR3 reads CARSWRQHIGNTEAFF. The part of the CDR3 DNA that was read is TGTGCCAGAAGCTGGCGACAGCACATCGGGAACACTGAA.

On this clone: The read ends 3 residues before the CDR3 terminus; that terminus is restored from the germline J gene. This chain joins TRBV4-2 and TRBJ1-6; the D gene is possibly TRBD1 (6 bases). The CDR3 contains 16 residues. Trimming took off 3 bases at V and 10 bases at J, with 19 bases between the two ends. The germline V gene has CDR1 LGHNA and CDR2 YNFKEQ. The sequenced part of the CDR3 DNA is TGTGCCAGCAGCCACAGAGAGGCAGGGGATGGATCACCC. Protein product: CASSHREAGDGSP. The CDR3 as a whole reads CASSHREAGDGSPLHF.

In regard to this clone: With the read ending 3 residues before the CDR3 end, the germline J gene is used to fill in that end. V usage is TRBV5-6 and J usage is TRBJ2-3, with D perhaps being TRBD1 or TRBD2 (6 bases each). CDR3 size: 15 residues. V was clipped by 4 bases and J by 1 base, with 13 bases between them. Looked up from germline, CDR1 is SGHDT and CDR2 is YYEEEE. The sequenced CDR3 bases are TGTGCCAGCAGCCTACAGGGAGGAGGCACAGATACG. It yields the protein CASSLQGGGTDT. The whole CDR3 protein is CASSLQGGGTDTQYF.

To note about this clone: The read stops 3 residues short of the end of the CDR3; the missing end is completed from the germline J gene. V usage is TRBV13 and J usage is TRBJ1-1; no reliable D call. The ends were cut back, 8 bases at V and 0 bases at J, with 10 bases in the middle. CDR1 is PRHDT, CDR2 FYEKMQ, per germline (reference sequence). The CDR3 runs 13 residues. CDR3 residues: CASANRVNTEAFF. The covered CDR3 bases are TGTGCCAGCGCGAACCGTGTGAACACTGAA.

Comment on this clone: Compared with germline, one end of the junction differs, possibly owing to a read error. CDR3 bases read: TGTGCCACCAGTGAGGGGACAGGGAGGGACGAG. Translation gives CATSEGTGRDE. The entire CDR3 protein is CATSEGTGRDEQYF. V usage is TRBV10-3 and J usage is TRBJ2-7; the match to TRBD1 covers 9 bases. The read stops 3 residues short of the end of the CDR3; the missing end is completed from the germline J gene. Germline CDR1 reads ENHRY; CDR2 reads SYGVKD. The CDR3 spans 14 residues.

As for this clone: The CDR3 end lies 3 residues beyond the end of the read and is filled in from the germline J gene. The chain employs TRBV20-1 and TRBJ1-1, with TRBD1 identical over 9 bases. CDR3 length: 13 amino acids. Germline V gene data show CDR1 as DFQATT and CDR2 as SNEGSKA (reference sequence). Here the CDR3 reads CSARLPGQGKAFF. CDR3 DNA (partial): TGCAGTGCTAGACTCCCAGGACAGGGGAAA.

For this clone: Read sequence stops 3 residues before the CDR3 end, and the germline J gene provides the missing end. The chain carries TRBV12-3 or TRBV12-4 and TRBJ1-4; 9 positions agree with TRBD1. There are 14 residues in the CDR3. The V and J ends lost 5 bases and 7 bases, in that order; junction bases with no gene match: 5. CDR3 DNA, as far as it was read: TGTGCCAGCAGTATGACAGGGGGAAGTGAAAAA. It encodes CASSMTGGSEK. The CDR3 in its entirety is CASSMTGGSEKLFF.

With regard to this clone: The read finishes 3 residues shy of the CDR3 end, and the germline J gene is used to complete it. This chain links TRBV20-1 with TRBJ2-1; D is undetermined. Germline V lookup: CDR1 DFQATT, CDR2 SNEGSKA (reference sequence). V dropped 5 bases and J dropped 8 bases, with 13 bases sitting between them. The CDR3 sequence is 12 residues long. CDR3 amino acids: CSAAPDRHEQFF. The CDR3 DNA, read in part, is TGCAGTGCTGCCCCAGATCGTCATGAG.

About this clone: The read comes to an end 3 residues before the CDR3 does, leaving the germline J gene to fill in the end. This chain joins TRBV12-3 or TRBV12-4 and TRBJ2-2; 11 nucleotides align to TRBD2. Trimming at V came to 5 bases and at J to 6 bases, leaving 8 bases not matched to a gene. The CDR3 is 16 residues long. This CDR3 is CASSRPLGLAAGELFF. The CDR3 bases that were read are TGTGCCAGCAGTCGCCCGCTGGGACTAGCGGCCGGGGAG.

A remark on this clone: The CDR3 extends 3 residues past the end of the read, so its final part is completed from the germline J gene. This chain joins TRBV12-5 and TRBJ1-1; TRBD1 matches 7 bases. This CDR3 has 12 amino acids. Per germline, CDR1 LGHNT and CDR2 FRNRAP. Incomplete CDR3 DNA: TGTGCTAGTGGCGGAGGAACAGGGGTC. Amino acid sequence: CASGGGTGV. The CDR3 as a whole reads CASGGGTGVAFF.

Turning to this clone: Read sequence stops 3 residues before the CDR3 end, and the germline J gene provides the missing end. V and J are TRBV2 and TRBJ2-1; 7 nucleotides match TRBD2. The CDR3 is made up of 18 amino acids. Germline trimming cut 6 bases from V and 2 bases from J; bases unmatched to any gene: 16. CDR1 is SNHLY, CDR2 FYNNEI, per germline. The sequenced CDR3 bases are TGTGCCAGCAGCCCGAGTAGGATACGCGGGAGTACCTACAATGAG. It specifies CASSPSRIRGSTYNE. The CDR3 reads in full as CASSPSRIRGSTYNEQFF. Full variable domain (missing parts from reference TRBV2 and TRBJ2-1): EPEVTQTPSHQVTQMGQEVILRCVPISNHLYFYWYRQILGQKVEFLVSFYNNEISEKSEIFDDQFSVERPDGSNFTLKIRSTKLEDSAMYFCASSPSRIRGSTYNEQFFGPGTRLTVL.

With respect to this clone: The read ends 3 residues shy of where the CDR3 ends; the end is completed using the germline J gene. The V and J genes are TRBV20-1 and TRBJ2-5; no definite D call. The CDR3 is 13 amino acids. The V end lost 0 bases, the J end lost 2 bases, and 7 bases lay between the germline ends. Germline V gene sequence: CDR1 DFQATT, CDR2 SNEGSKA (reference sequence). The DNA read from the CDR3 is TGCAGTGCTAGAGATGAGACTCAAGAGACC. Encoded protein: CSARDETQET. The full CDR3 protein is CSARDETQETQYF.